This TCR beta chain emerged from a study of T-cell memory formation after mild COVID-19. The study, taken as a whole, reports: Prior to infection, memory already included some responding clones, suggesting cross-reactive memory joined. Clones from the second wave (peaking day 37) had unconfirmed SARS-CoV-2 specificity.

One entry per CDR3 protein results from TCRdb running MiXCR on the 5' RACE reads. The table shows 140,000 or so distinct CDR3 sequences, with roughly 13% occurring only once. In this sample, this clonotype turned up a few times. Its antigen is still unknown. V dropped 1 base and J dropped 6 bases, with 13 bases sitting between them. Germline CDR1 and CDR2: SGHTA and FQGTGA. The length of the CDR3 is 15 residues. Material for sequencing was PBMCs or a T cell subset sorted from them (not recorded which). V is TRBV7-3 and J is TRBJ2-1; D perhaps matches TRBD2 (7 bases). The TCR originated in an adult woman who had mild COVID-19 (a few samples of this study predate the infection). Cell type and time point are not known. CDR3 sequence reads: CASSLSGGLSNEQFF. Here the CDR3 DNA reads TGTGCCAGCAGCTTAAGCGGGGGCCTCTCCAATGAGCAGTTCTTC.